The 19 T cell receptor beta chains listed next were all sequenced from one sample in a study of OX40 agonist ivuxolimab in advanced cancers. TCRdb's copy holds only in-frame clones and misses some; the assay was immunoSEQ multiplex PCR. Of 70,000 to 75,000 clones listed, 82% are singletons. The sequencing here drew on CD4+ or CD8+ T cells sorted from blood, taken in a trial of the OX40 agonist ivuxolimab. The receptors originated from an adult with an advanced solid tumor such as melanoma, head and neck, liver or kidney cancer.

This clone was picked up one time. The genes are TRBV28 and TRBJ1-5; D not resolved. The CDR3 covers 12 residues. The V end was cut by 6 bases, the J end by 9 bases, with 12 bases between. Looked up from germline, CDR1 is MDHEN and CDR2 is SYDVKM. In DNA form, the CDR3 reads TGTGCCAGCAGCGGTTGGGGTCGGCCCCAGCATTTT. The encoded protein is CASSGWGRPQHF. Full variable domain (missing parts from reference TRBV28 and TRBJ1-5): DVKVTQSSRYLVKRTGEKVFLECVQDMDHENMFWYRQDPGLGLRLIYFSYDVKMKEKGDIPEGYSVSREKKERFSLILESASTNQTSMYLCASSGWGRPQHFGDGTRLSIL.

The rearrangement uses TRBV6-6 and TRBJ2-1; D call uncertain. Trimming cost V 7 bases and J 2 bases, with 6 bases left between them. Germline CDR1 MNHNY, CDR2 SVGAGI (reference sequence). The CDR3 loop spans 12 amino acids. As DNA, the CDR3 is TGTGCCAGCAAAGGACCCTACAATGAGCAGTTCTTC. Protein: CASKGPYNEQFF.

V gene TRBV28 combines with J gene TRBJ1-2; a possible D gene is TRBD1 (6 bases). Trimming cost V 5 bases and J 5 bases, with 18 bases left between them. Germline V gene data show CDR1 as MDHEN and CDR2 as SYDVKM. The CDR3 totals 15 residues. The CDR3 sequence is CASSPQGTGSYGYTF. The CDR3 DNA sequence: TGTGCCAGCAGTCCCCAGGGAACAGGGTCATATGGCTACACCTTC.

This chain links TRBV4-2 with TRBJ1-1; 7 bases line up with TRBD1. V shed 9 bases, J shed 1 base, and the junction held 14 bases outside the gene matches. CDR1 is LGHNA and CDR2 is YNFKEQ in the germline V gene. This CDR3 contains 16 residues. CDR3 sequence reads: CASQPATGPGNTEAFF. In DNA form, the CDR3 reads TGTGCCAGTCAACCGGCGACAGGGCCCGGGAACACTGAAGCTTTCTTT.

The V and J genes are TRBV4-1 and TRBJ2-5, with 8 bases fitting TRBD1. Germline V gene data show CDR1 as MGHRA and CDR2 as YSYEKL. There are 16 residues in the CDR3. The V segment lost 2 bases and the J segment 4 bases; nucleotides outside the gene matches: 9. CDR3 residues: CASSQIDRGRAETQYF. CDR3 coding DNA: TGCGCCAGCAGCCAAATAGACAGGGGAAGGGCAGAGACCCAGTACTTC.

This sequence joins TRBV19 and TRBJ1-2, with 11 bases aligning to TRBD1. CDR1 is LNHDA and CDR2 is SQIVND in the germline V gene (reference sequence). CDR3 size: 16 residues. The V gene end was trimmed by 6 bases and the J gene end by 5 bases; junction bases not matched to a gene: 11. The CDR3 protein is CASRDPGQGAGYGYTF. CDR3 DNA: TGTGCCAGTAGAGATCCCGGACAGGGGGCTGGATATGGCTACACCTTC.

The rearrangement uses TRBV28 and TRBJ2-3; D might be TRBD2 (6 bases). V was trimmed by 6 bases and J by 3 bases, leaving 19 bases between them. The CDR3 length is 16 residues. CDR1 and CDR2 from the germline V gene are MDHEN and SYDVKM. The chain's CDR3 is CASSSGTFYPTDTQYF. CDR3 DNA sequence: TGTGCCAGCAGCTCCGGGACTTTTTACCCTACAGATACGCAGTATTTT.

This rearrangement joins TRBV29-1 to TRBJ2-1, with D possibly TRBD2 on 6 matching bases. This CDR3 spans 13 amino acids. Trimming pared 7 bases from V and 2 bases from J, leaving 12 bases between. Germline V gives CDR1 SQVTM, CDR2 ANQGSEA. In nucleotides, the CDR3 is TGCAGCGGCGGGGATTTCGCCTACAATGAGCAGTTCTTC. This translates into CSGGDFAYNEQFF.

This clone appeared a single time. The chain carries TRBV7-9 and TRBJ2-2; TRBD1 agrees at 7 bases. The CDR3 loop spans 15 amino acids. The J segment lost 0 bases and the V segment lost 3 bases, leaving 1 base of the junction unmatched. Germline V lookup: CDR1 SEHNR, CDR2 FQNEAQ (reference sequence). The CDR3 reads CASSFGTANTGELFF. The CDR3 DNA reads TGTGCCAGCAGCTTCGGGACAGCGAACACCGGGGAGCTGTTTTTT.

J is TRBJ2-7 and V is TRBV7-2; D is ambiguous. Looked up from germline, CDR1 is SGHTA and CDR2 is FQGNSA. This CDR3 region has 13 residues. Trimming left V 5 bases short and J 6 bases short, with 14 bases between. The CDR3 spells CASSVRWESEQYF. For the CDR3, the DNA is TGTGCCAGCAGCGTACGGTGGGAATCCGAGCAGTACTTC.

J is TRBJ2-5 and V is TRBV13; a weak D match, TRBD2 (6 bases). Germline lookup yields CDR1 PRHDT and CDR2 FYEKMQ (reference sequence). With 4 bases removed from V and 2 bases from J, the gap between germline ends came to 11 bases. The CDR3 is 14 amino acids. The CDR3 nucleotides read TGTGCCAGCAGCTCGGCTAGCGAGCAAGAGACCCAGTACTTC. This encodes CASSSASEQETQYF.

The chain has TRBV5-6 and TRBJ2-3, with D perhaps TRBD1 or TRBD2 (5 bases each). The V gene lost 4 bases and the J gene lost 2 bases, with 11 bases spanning the gap. The CDR3 runs 14 residues. Germline assignment: CDR1 SGHDT and CDR2 YYEEEE. The CDR3 DNA follows: TGTGCCAGCAGCACCGGGACGGTCACAGATACGCAGTATTTT. It codes for CASSTGTVTDTQYF. The entire variable domain, with the rest obtained from reference TRBV5-6 and TRBJ2-3, is as follows: DAGVTQSPTHLIKTRGQQVTLRCSPKSGHDTVSWYQQALGQGPQFIFQYYEEEERQRGNFPDRFSGHQFPNYSSELNVNALLLGDSALYLCASSTGTVTDTQYFGPGTRLTVL.

In regard to this clone: Different DNA sequences within this sample yield the same CDR3. The chain is built from TRBV29-1 and TRBJ1-1; D is unresolved. There are 10 residues in the CDR3. CDR1 SQVTM and CDR2 ANQGSEA come from the germline V gene. V shed 6 bases and J shed 5 bases, with 7 bases lying between them. Here the CDR3 DNA reads TGCAGCGTAGTGGATACTGAAGCTTTCTTT. Translated, it gives CSVVDTEAFF.

A note on this clone: The same CDR3 is also encoded by other DNA sequences in this sample. In DNA form, the CDR3 reads TGTGCCAGCAGCTTGTCTGGGACAGATACGCAGTATTTT. Translated: CASSLSGTDTQYF. The chain couples TRBV5-4 to TRBJ2-3, with D uncertain. Germline assignment: CDR1 SGHNT and CDR2 YYREEE (reference sequence). This CDR3 comprises 13 residues. V was shortened by 1 base and J by 3 bases, with 6 bases between the two germline ends.

The chain is built from TRBV25-1 and TRBJ2-7; 8 bases match TRBD1. Germline V gene lookup returns CDR1 MGHDK and CDR2 SYGVNS. V dropped 1 base and J dropped 3; count of bases not matched to a gene: 5. The CDR3 extends over 15 amino acids. The CDR3 DNA reads as TGTGCCAGCAGTGAATCGGGGACAGGAGGCTACGAGCAGTACTTC. Protein sequence: CASSESGTGGYEQYF.

This rearrangement joins TRBV5-5 to TRBJ2-7; 7 bases agree with TRBD1. The V and J ends lost 0 bases and 3 bases, in that order; junction bases with no gene match: 9. The CDR3 runs to 16 residues. Germline V CDR1 and CDR2: SGHKS, YYEKEE (reference sequence). The CDR3 region is CASSLEADRPLYEQYF. The CDR3 DNA reads TGTGCCAGCAGCTTGGAGGCGGACAGGCCCCTCTACGAGCAGTACTTC.

This sequence joins TRBV7-3 and TRBJ2-3, with a possible D match to TRBD1 (6 bases). The CDR3 contains 17 residues. From germline, CDR1 is SGHTA and CDR2 FQGTGA. Trimming removed 3 bases from V and 1 base from J, with 17 bases in between. The CDR3 region is CASSFGWGLSGTDTQYF. The CDR3 coding sequence is TGTGCCAGCAGCTTCGGGTGGGGGCTGTCAGGCACAGATACGCAGTATTTT.

The V call is TRBV5-6, the J call TRBJ1-2; D perhaps matches TRBD1 (5 bases). Germline V gives CDR1 SGHDT, CDR2 YYEEEE. V lost 0 bases, J lost 4 bases, and 10 bases lay in between. The length of the CDR3 is 14 residues. This CDR3 reads CASSLGQGTYGYTF. The CDR3 DNA reads as TGTGCCAGCAGCTTGGGCCAGGGTACCTATGGCTACACCTTC.

The V gene is TRBV5-4, the J gene TRBJ2-7, with 11 bases aligning to TRBD1. The germline V gene encodes CDR1 SGHNT and CDR2 YYREEE (reference sequence). V lost 2 bases to trimming and J lost 3 bases; unmatched junction nucleotides: 1. The CDR3 is 14 residues long. The CDR3 is CASSFGTGGYEQYF. Here the CDR3 DNA reads TGTGCCAGCAGCTTCGGGACAGGGGGCTACGAGCAGTACTTC.